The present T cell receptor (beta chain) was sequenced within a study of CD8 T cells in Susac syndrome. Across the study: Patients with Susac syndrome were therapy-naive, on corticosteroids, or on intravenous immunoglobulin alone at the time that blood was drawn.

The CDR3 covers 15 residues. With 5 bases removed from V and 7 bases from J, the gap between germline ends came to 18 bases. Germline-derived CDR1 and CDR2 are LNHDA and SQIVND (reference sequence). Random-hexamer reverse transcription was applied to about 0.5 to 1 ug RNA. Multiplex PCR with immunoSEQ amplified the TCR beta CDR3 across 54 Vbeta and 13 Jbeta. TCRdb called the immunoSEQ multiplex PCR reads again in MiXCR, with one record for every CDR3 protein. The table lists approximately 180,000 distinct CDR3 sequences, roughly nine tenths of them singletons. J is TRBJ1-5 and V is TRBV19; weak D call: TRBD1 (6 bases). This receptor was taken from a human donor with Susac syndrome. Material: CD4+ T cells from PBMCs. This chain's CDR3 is CASSRKQGGIQPQHF. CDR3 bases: TGTGCCAGTAGTCGGAAACAGGGTGGAATCCAGCCCCAGCATTTT.